The entry that follows covers one TCR beta chain sequence. Its antigen is unidentified. The data are from a study of vaccination effects on CD4 cells after COVID-19. Looked up from germline, CDR1 is KGHDR and CDR2 is SFDVKD. This CDR3 has 12 amino acids. Trimming cost V 8 bases and J 8 bases, with 11 bases left between them. When around 9 days of culture had elapsed, CD4+ T cells were isolated. Participants got two doses of BNT162b2 or mRNA-1273 vaccine. Some clones are missing from TCRdb's copy, which holds only in-frame ones; the method was immunoSEQ multiplex PCR. The sample shows 47,000 or so clones, about 70% of them seen only once.

Sequences were derived from CD4+ T cells from PBMCs cultured without peptide, sampled after COVID-19 vaccination. The rearrangement uses TRBV24-1 and TRBJ2-2; possible D gene TRBD1, 6 bases. This clonotype was sampled from a human donor who received a COVID-19 vaccine. The CDR3 reads CATTARGGELFF. For the CDR3, the DNA is TGTGCCACCACAGCCAGGGGTGGGGAGCTGTTTTTT.